This section outlines one TCR beta chain sequence together with its context. Germline CDR1 SGHAT, CDR2 FQNNGV. This CDR3 comprises 18 residues. V was shortened by 1 base and J by 1 base, with 19 bases between the two germline ends. Sequenced by immunoSEQ multiplex PCR; TCRdb stores in-frame clones only, minus some. The sample carries around 59,000 clones, just over 90% recorded once. This sample was included in a study of T cell changes during pregnancy in multiple sclerosis. The genes are TRBV11-2 and TRBJ1-1; D perhaps matches TRBD1 (6 bases). The sequencing used CD8+ T cells from peripheral blood mononuclear cells, collected in the second trimester of pregnancy. This receptor was identified in a female donor with multiple sclerosis, enrolled in a pregnancy study. The CDR3 sequence is CASSLGGSGTSKNTEAFF. The CDR3 DNA is TGTGCCAGCAGCTTAGGAGGGTCCGGGACAAGTAAGAACACTGAAGCTTTCTTT.